This T cell receptor beta chain was sequenced during a study of blood T cell repertoires in COVID-19. Study-level background: The analysed material was cDNA or gDNA that came from T cells, B-cell-depleted T cells, or PBMCs.

The study counted Cohort 3 donors as recovered given two negative PCRs, clearance, or symptom resolution. Libraries were prepared by immunoSEQ multiplex PCR; TCRdb keeps only in-frame clonotypes and omits some of them. The sample shows 110,000 to 150,000 clones, around four fifths of them seen only once. In this sample, this clone turned up once. The germline V gene encodes CDR1 MNHEY and CDR2 SMNVEV (reference sequence). This CDR3 contains 14 residues. Trimming removed 6 bases from V and 5 bases from J, with 17 bases in between. This chain links TRBV27 with TRBJ2-7, with a tentative D call TRBD2 (6 bases). The TCR was taken from a woman aged 50 to 65 who had recovered from COVID-19. Sequencing was performed on PBMCs or T cells enriched from blood (not recorded which). CDR3 sequence (DNA): TGTGCCAGCAGCTATGGGAGGCTAGGGAACGAGCAGTACTTC. This encodes CASSYGRLGNEQYF.